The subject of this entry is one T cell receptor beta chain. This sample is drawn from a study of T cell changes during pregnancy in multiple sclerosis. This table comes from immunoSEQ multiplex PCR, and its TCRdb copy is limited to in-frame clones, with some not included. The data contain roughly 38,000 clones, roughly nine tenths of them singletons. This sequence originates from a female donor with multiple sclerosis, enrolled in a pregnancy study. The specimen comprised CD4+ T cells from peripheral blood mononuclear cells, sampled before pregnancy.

The DNA of the CDR3 is TGCGCCAGCAGCCTACTCTTAGCGGGAGGGTCCAGCACAGATACGCAGTATTTT. Translating it yields CASSLLLAGGSSTDTQYF. This chain joins TRBV5-1 and TRBJ2-3, with 11 bases matching TRBD2. Trimming removed 4 bases from V and 0 bases from J; junction bases left unmatched: 10. The CDR3 length is 18 residues. Germline CDR1 and CDR2: SGHRS and YFSETQ.